The 24 T cell receptor beta chains presented below share a single source sample, sequenced in a study of blood T cell repertoires in COVID-19. Data came from immunoSEQ multiplex PCR; TCRdb stores just in-frame clones and leaves some out. Among about 500,000 clones listed, roughly nine tenths were seen once. The sequenced sample was peripheral blood. The receptors derive from a woman in her fifties or sixties with COVID-19, enrolled during active disease.

V usage is TRBV28 and J usage is TRBJ1-4; 7 bases fit TRBD1. This CDR3 has 15 amino acids. With V trimmed by 0 bases and J by 4 bases, 2 bases remained unmatched. Germline V lookup: CDR1 MDHEN, CDR2 SYDVKM. The chain's CDR3 is CASSLWGTVNEKLFF. In DNA, the CDR3 is TGTGCCAGCAGTTTATGGGGGACAGTTAATGAAAAACTGTTTTTT.

J is TRBJ1-1 and V is TRBV5-1; possible D gene TRBD1, 6 bases. This CDR3 contains 18 residues. Germline CDR1 SGHRS, CDR2 YFSETQ. V dropped 0 bases and J dropped 0 bases, with 18 bases sitting between them. The CDR3 protein is CASSLGRDTKEMNTEAFF. The CDR3 DNA reads TGCGCCAGCAGCTTGGGCCGGGACACTAAGGAGATGAACACTGAAGCTTTCTTT.

The chain is built from TRBV20-1 and TRBJ2-7; D is perhaps TRBD2 (6 bases). CDR3 length: 14 amino acids. Per the germline V gene, CDR1 is DFQATT and CDR2 is SNEGSKA (reference sequence). V lost 3 bases, J lost 2 bases, and 14 bases lay in between. The CDR3 DNA reads TGCAGTGCTAGTGGCGGGACGGAAACCTACGAGCAGTACTTC. Its protein is CSASGGTETYEQYF.

This clone was observed once. The chain combines TRBV28 with TRBJ1-5; D is unresolved. V gave up 7 bases and J gave up 7 bases, with 11 bases separating them. The CDR3 totals 12 residues. Germline V gene lookup returns CDR1 MDHEN and CDR2 SYDVKM. CDR3 residues: CASNQEPQPQHF. The DNA for the CDR3 is TGTGCCAGCAATCAGGAACCCCAGCCCCAGCATTTT.

This chain links TRBV2 with TRBJ1-1; perhaps TRBD1 as D (6 bases). The germline CDR1 and CDR2 sequences are SNHLY and FYNNEI. CDR3 length: 13 amino acids. Trimming shortened V by 3 bases and J by 5 bases, and 10 bases separated the two germline ends. CDR3 nucleotides: TGTGCCAGCAGTGAGGGGGGGCAGACTGAAGCTTTCTTT. Protein sequence: CASSEGGQTEAFF.

The chain carries TRBV12-3 or TRBV12-4 and TRBJ2-3; D is perhaps TRBD1 (6 bases). CDR3 length: 13 amino acids. Trimming took 4 bases from V and 6 from J, leaving 11 bases between them. The CDR3 reads CASSSQGRDTQYF. The CDR3, as DNA: TGTGCCAGCAGTTCGCAGGGGCGGGATACGCAGTATTTT.

The rearrangement joins TRBV4-2 to TRBJ2-3; TRBD2 matches at 9 bases. This CDR3 spans 17 amino acids. V was clipped by 0 bases and J by 5 bases; unmatched bases: 9. Germline assignment: CDR1 LGHNA and CDR2 YNFKEQ. CDR3 in amino acids: CASSQDRAGGHGDTQYF. The CDR3 DNA sequence: TGTGCCAGCAGCCAAGATCGGGCGGGGGGGCATGGAGATACGCAGTATTTT.

The rearrangement links TRBV6-5 to TRBJ2-7, with 8 nucleotides matching TRBD1. Germline V gene data show CDR1 as MNHEY and CDR2 as SVGAGI. The junction had 6 bases not matched to a gene; V was cut back by 6 bases and J by 2 bases. This CDR3 comprises 14 residues. CDR3 sequence reads: CASSAGGTTYEQYF. The CDR3 DNA sequence: TGTGCCAGCAGCGCAGGGGGCACAACCTACGAGCAGTACTTC.

V is TRBV30 and J is TRBJ1-3, with D possibly matching TRBD1 (6 bases). Germline CDR1 reads GTSNPN; CDR2 reads SVGIG (reference sequence). Trimming left V 4 bases short and J 0 bases short, with 10 bases between. This CDR3 has 14 amino acids. As DNA, the CDR3 is TGTGCCTGGAACTTACAGGGCTCTGGAAACACCATATATTTT. It codes for CAWNLQGSGNTIYF.

Here the CDR3 reads CASSPAGGLAGFTTDTQYF. The DNA for the CDR3 is TGCGCCAGCAGCCCAGCTGGGGGACTAGCGGGGTTCACCACAGATACGCAGTATTTT. This sequence joins TRBV4-1 and TRBJ2-3; TRBD2 agrees at 13 bases. J gave up 2 bases and V 4 bases, and 12 bases lay outside the gene matches. This CDR3 is 19 amino acids long. The germline gives CDR1 MGHRA, CDR2 YSYEKL.

The chain has TRBV6-5 and TRBJ1-1; D unresolved. CDR1 and CDR2 (germline): MNHEY, SVGAGI. CDR3 length equals 15 residues. The V gene lost 6 bases and the J gene lost 6 bases, with 20 bases spanning the gap. CDR3 amino acids: CASSRTRSGLPEAFF. CDR3 nucleotide sequence: TGTGCCAGCAGCCGGACCCGGAGCGGCTTACCTGAAGCTTTCTTT.

J is TRBJ1-4 and V is TRBV9, with 8 bases that match TRBD1. Trimming took 0 bases from V and 7 from J; bases not matched to a gene: 5. CDR1 is SGDLS and CDR2 is YYNGEE in the germline V gene. There are 15 residues in the CDR3. CDR3 sequence reads: CASSVDQGAGEKLFF. Here the CDR3 DNA reads TGTGCCAGCAGCGTAGATCAGGGGGCGGGTGAAAAACTGTTTTTT.

This chain links TRBV5-1 with TRBJ2-2, with 10 bases lining up with TRBD2. Trimming took 6 bases from V and 3 from J; bases not matched to a gene: 8. The CDR3 runs to 16 residues. Per the germline V gene, CDR1 is SGHRS and CDR2 is YFSETQ. CDR3 sequence (DNA): TGCGCCAGCATGGATAGCGGGGGGACCTACACCGGGGAGCTGTTTTTT. Translating gives CASMDSGGTYTGELFF.

This clone has only one observation. The chain has TRBV11-2 and TRBJ1-2, with D maybe TRBD1 (6 bases). Between the trimmed V and J ends, which lost 0 bases and 6 bases, there was a span of 20 bases. Per germline, CDR1 SGHAT and CDR2 FQNNGV. The CDR3 consists of 17 residues. The CDR3 here is CASSLDLTGSGGNGYTF. As DNA, the CDR3 is TGTGCCAGCAGCTTAGATCTAACAGGGTCGGGTGGCAATGGCTACACCTTC.

The V and J genes are TRBV7-9 and TRBJ2-7; 11 bases line up with TRBD1. The CDR3 length is 15 residues. V shed 5 bases, J shed 2 bases, and the junction held 5 bases outside the gene matches. CDR1 SEHNR and CDR2 FQNEAQ come from the germline V gene (reference sequence). The CDR3 here is CASSTDRGLPYEQYF. Written as DNA, the CDR3 is TGTGCCAGCAGCACGGACAGGGGGCTACCCTACGAGCAGTACTTC. Using reference TRBV7-9 and TRBJ2-7 for the parts outside the CDR3, the full variable domain is DTGVSQNPRHKITKRGQNVTFRCDPISEHNRLYWYRQTLGQGPEFLTYFQNEAQLEKSRLLSDRFSAERPKGSFSTLEIQRTEQGDSAMYLCASSTDRGLPYEQYFGPGTRLTVT.

The chain carries TRBV2 and TRBJ1-2; D is unclear. The CDR3 extends over 11 amino acids. Looked up from germline, CDR1 is SNHLY and CDR2 is FYNNEI. Between the trimmed V and J ends, which lost 10 bases and 7 bases, there was a span of 13 bases. The CDR3 reads CATRPEGGYTF. CDR3 coding DNA: TGTGCCACCCGGCCTGAGGGTGGCTACACCTTC.

This chain joins TRBV5-6 and TRBJ1-1, with 9 bases aligning to TRBD1. The CDR3 is 13 residues long. Germline assignment: CDR1 SGHDT and CDR2 YYEEEE. Losses at the gene ends were 6 bases for V and 5 bases for J; bases not matched to a gene: 5. CDR3: CASTLGQGTEAFF. In DNA form, the CDR3 reads TGTGCCAGCACCCTAGGACAGGGGACTGAAGCTTTCTTT. Variable domain in full (rest from reference TRBV5-6 and TRBJ1-1): DAGVTQSPTHLIKTRGQQVTLRCSPKSGHDTVSWYQQALGQGPQFIFQYYEEEERQRGNFPDRFSGHQFPNYSSELNVNALLLGDSALYLCASTLGQGTEAFFGQGTRLTVV.

The sample holds one count of this clone. The chain recombines TRBV5-5 with TRBJ2-3; no clear D. This CDR3 is 14 amino acids long. Trimming shortened V by 1 base and J by 0 bases, and 6 bases separated the two germline ends. Germline V CDR1 and CDR2: SGHKS, YYEKEE (reference sequence). CDR3 DNA: TGTGCCAGCAGCTTGTGGCAGAGCACAGATACGCAGTATTTT. The encoded protein is CASSLWQSTDTQYF.

The chain recombines TRBV6-6 with TRBJ2-1; possibly TRBD1 for D (5 bases). V was shortened by 8 bases and J by 8 bases, with 13 bases between the two germline ends. Germline CDR1 is MNHNY and CDR2 is SVGAGI (reference sequence). CDR3 length: 12 amino acids. The CDR3 nucleotides are TGTGCCAGCGGGGAAGGGGTTGATGAGCAGTTCTTC. Translation gives CASGEGVDEQFF.

The V call is TRBV19, the J call TRBJ1-2; D call uncertain. The CDR3 is 13 residues long. V lost 5 bases to trimming and J lost 4 bases, with 11 bases between them. Germline-derived CDR1 and CDR2 are LNHDA and SQIVND (reference sequence). The CDR3 reads CASSLGRSYGYTF. The DNA of the CDR3 is TGTGCCAGTAGTCTTGGCAGAAGCTATGGCTACACCTTC.

V usage is TRBV3-1 (or the pseudogene TRBV3-2) and J usage is TRBJ1-6; D unclear. Germline CDR1 is LGHDT and CDR2 is YNNKEL (reference sequence). The CDR3 loop spans 15 amino acids. Deletions cut 0 bases from V and 5 bases from J, with 8 bases between. The CDR3 nucleotides are TGTGCCAGCAGCCAAGAAAGAGGGCATAATTCACCCCTCCACTTT. Translating it yields CASSQERGHNSPLHF.

The rearrangement uses TRBV5-7 and TRBJ1-1; no firm D call. TRBV5-7 counts as an open reading frame of uncertain function. The length of the CDR3 is 14 residues. The V and J ends lost 1 base and 7 bases respectively, with 14 bases between them. DNA of the CDR3: TGTGCCAGCAGCTTGTCCCGGTTGGAGAGTGAAGCTTTCTTT. This translates into CASSLSRLESEAFF.

This chain joins TRBV24-1 and TRBJ2-1; 8 bases match TRBD1. The germline CDR1 and CDR2 sequences are KGHDR and SFDVKD. Trimming took 2 bases from V and 7 from J; bases not matched to a gene: 6. The CDR3 runs to 15 residues. The CDR3, as DNA: TGTGCCACCAGTGATTCGGCAGGGGGCGAGAATGAGCAGTTCTTC. Its translation is CATSDSAGGENEQFF.

The rearrangement uses TRBV3-1 (or the pseudogene TRBV3-2) and TRBJ2-5, with TRBD1 matching 7 bases. From germline, CDR1 is LGHDT and CDR2 YNNKEL (reference sequence). V lost 3 bases, J lost 2 bases, and 0 bases stayed unmatched. The CDR3 sequence is 13 residues long. CDR3 amino acids: CASSHRGQETQYF. As DNA, the CDR3 is TGTGCCAGCAGCCACAGGGGGCAAGAGACCCAGTACTTC.